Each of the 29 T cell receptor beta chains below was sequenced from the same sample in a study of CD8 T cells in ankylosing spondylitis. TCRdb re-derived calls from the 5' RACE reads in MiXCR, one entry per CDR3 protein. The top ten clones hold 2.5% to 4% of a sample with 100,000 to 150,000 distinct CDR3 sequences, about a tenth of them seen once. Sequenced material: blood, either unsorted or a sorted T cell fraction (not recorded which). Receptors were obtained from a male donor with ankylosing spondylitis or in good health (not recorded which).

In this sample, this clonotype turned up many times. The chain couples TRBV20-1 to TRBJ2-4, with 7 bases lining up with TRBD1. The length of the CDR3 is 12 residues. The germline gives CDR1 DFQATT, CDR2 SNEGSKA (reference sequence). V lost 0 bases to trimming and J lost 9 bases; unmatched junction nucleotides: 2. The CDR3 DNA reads TGCAGTGCTAGAGACCGACAGGGCATTCAGTACTTC. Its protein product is CSARDRQGIQYF.

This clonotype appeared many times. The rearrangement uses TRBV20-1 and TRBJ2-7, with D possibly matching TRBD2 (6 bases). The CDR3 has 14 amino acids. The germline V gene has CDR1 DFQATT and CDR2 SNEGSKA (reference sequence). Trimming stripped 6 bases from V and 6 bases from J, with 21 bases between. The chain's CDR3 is CSAETSFEVGEQYF. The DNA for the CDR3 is TGCAGTGCGGAGACTAGTTTTGAGGTCGGCGAGCAGTACTTC.

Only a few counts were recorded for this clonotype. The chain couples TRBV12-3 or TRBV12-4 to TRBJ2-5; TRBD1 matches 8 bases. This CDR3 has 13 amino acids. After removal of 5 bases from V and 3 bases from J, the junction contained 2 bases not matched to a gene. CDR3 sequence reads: CASSHRGEETQYF. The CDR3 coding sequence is TGTGCCAGCAGTCACAGGGGGGAAGAGACCCAGTACTTC.

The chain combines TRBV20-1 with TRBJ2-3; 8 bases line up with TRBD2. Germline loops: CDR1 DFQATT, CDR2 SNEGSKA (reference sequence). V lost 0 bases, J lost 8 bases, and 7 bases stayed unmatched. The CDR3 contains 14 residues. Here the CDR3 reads CSARESGTRVTQYF. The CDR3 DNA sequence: TGCAGTGCTAGAGAATCCGGGACTAGAGTTACGCAGTATTTT.

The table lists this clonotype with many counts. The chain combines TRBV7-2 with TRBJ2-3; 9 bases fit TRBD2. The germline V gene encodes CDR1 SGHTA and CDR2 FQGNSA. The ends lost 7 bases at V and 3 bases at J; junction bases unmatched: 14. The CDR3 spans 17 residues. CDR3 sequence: CASTQGVRGRATDTQYF. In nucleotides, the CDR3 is TGTGCCAGCACCCAGGGAGTTCGCGGGAGGGCGACAGATACGCAGTATTTT.

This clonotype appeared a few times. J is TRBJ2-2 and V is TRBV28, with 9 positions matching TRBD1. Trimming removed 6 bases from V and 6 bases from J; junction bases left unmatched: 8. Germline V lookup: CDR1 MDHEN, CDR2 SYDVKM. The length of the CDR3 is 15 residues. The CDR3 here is CASRGDRAKAGELFF. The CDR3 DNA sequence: TGTGCCAGCAGGGGGGACAGGGCGAAGGCCGGGGAGCTGTTTTTT.

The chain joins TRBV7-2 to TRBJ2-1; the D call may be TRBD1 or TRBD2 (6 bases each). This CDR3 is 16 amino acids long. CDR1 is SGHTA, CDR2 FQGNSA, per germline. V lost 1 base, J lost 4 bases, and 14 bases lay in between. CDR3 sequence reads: CASSLVPGANYNEQFF. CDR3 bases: TGTGCCAGCAGCTTAGTACCGGGGGCCAATTACAATGAGCAGTTCTTC.

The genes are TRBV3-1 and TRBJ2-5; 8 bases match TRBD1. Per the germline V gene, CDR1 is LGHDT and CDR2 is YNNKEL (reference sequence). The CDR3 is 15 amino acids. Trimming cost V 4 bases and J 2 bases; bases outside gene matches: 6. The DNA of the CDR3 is TGTGCCAGCAGCCGCCGAGGGACAGGACAAGAGACCCAGTACTTC. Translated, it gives CASSRRGTGQETQYF.

The CDR3 here is CASARGRGSYEQYF. CDR3 DNA: TGTGCCAGCGCCAGGGGAAGGGGGTCCTACGAGCAGTACTTC. The chain employs TRBV13 and TRBJ2-7; tentative D call: TRBD1 (6 bases). This CDR3 spans 14 amino acids. Germline CDR1 is PRHDT and CDR2 is FYEKMQ (reference sequence). Trimming cost V 8 bases and J 1 base, with 15 bases left between them.

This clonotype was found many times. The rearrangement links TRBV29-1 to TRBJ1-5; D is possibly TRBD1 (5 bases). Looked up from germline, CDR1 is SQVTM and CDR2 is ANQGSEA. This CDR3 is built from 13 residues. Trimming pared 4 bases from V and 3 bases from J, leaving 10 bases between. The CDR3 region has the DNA TGCAGCGTTGGGGGGGGAAACAATCAGCCCCAGCATTTT. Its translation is CSVGGGNNQPQHF.

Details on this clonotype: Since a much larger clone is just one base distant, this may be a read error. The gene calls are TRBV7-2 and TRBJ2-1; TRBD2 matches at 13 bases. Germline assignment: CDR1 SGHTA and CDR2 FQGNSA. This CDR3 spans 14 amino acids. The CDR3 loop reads CASSRTSGGNDQFF. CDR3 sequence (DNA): TGTGCCAGCAGCAGGACTAGCGGGGGCAATGACCAGTTCTTC.

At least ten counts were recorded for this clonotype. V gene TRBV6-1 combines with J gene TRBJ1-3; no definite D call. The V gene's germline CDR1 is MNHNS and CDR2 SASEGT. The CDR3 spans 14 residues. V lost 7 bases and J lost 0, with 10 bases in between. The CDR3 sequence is CASIPNYSGNTIYF. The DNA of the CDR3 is TGTGCCAGCATCCCGAATTACTCTGGAAACACCATATATTTT.

The CDR3 DNA sequence: TGTGCCATCAGCGGGGACGGCACCGGGGAGCTGTTTTTT. This codes for CAISGDGTGELFF. The chain joins TRBV10-3 to TRBJ2-2, with D perhaps TRBD1 or TRBD2 (5 bases each). Germline V gene lookup returns CDR1 ENHRY and CDR2 SYGVKD. Trimming removed 6 bases from V and 4 bases from J, with 9 bases in between. This CDR3 contains 13 residues.

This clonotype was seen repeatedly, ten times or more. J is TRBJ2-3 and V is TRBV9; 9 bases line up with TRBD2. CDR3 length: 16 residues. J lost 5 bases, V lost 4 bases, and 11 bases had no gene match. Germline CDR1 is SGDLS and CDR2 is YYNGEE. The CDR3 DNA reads TGTGCCAGCAGCACGAGGACTAGCGCGCTCGGAGATACGCAGTATTTT. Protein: CASSTRTSALGDTQYF.

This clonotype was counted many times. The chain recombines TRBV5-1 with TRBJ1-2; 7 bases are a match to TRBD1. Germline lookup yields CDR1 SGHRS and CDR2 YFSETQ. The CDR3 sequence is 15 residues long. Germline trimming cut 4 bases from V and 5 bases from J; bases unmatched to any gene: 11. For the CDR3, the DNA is TGCGCCAGCAGCCGGACGGAGGGACAGTCTTATGGCTACACCTTC. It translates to CASSRTEGQSYGYTF.

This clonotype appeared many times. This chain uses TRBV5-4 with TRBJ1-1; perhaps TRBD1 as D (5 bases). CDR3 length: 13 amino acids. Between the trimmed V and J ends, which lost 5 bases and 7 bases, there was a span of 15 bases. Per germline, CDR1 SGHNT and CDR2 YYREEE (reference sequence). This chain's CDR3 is CASREGTDGEAFF. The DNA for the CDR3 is TGTGCCAGCAGGGAGGGGACGGACGGTGAAGCTTTCTTT.

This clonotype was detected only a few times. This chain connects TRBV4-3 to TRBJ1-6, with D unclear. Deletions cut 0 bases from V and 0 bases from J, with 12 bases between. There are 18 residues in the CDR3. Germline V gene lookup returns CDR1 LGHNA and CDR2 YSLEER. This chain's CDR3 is CASSQDRAVGSYNSPLHF. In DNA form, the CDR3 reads TGCGCCAGCAGCCAAGATCGGGCGGTGGGCTCCTATAATTCACCCCTCCACTTT.

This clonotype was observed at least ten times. The CDR3 sequence: CASSYSVTALQSGQPQHF. The DNA for the CDR3 is TGTGCCAGCAGTTACTCGGTGACAGCCCTCCAGTCGGGTCAGCCCCAGCATTTT. The chain has TRBV6-5 and TRBJ1-5; tentative D call: TRBD1 (5 bases). Trimming shortened V by 0 bases and J by 6 bases, and 21 bases separated the two germline ends. Germline V gene data show CDR1 as MNHEY and CDR2 as SVGAGI. This CDR3 comprises 18 residues.

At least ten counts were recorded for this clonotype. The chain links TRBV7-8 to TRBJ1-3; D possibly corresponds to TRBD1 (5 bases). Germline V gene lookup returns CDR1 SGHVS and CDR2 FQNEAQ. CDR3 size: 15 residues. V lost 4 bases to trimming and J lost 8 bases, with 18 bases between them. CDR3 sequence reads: CASSSQNAGSDTIYF. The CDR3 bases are TGTGCCAGCAGCTCACAAAACGCAGGGTCTGACACCATATATTTT.

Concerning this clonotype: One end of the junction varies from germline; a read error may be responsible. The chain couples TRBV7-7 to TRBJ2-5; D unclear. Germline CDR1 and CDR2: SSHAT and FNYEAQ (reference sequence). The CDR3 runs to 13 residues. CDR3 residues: CASSVDSGGTQYF. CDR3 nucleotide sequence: TGTGCTAGCAGCGTAGACTCCGGTGGTACCCAGTACTTC.

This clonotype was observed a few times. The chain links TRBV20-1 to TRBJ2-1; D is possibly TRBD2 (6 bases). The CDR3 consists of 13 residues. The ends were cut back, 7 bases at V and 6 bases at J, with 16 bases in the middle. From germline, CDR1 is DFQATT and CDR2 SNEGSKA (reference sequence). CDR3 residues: CSGDRVSGNEQFF. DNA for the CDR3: TGCAGTGGGGATCGGGTTAGCGGCAATGAGCAGTTCTTC.

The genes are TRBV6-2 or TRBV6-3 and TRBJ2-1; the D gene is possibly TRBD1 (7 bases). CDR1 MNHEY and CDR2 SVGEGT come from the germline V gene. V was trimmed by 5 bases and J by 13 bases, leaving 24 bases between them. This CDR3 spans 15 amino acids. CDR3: CASSAAGTALGGQFF. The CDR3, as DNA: TGTGCCAGCAGTGCTGCGGGGACAGCCTTGGGGGGACAGTTCTTC.

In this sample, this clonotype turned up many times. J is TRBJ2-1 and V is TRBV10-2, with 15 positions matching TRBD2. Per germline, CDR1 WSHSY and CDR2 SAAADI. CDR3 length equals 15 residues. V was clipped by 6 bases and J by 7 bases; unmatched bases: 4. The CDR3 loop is CASRTGTSGRNEQFF. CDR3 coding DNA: TGCGCCAGCAGGACAGGGACTAGCGGGAGGAATGAGCAGTTCTTC.

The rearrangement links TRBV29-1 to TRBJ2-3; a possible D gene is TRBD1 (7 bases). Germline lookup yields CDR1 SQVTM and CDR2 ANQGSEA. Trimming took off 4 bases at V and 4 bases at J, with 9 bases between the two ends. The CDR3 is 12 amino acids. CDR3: CSVAGGSDTQYF. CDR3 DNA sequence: TGCAGCGTTGCAGGGGGGTCAGATACGCAGTATTTT.

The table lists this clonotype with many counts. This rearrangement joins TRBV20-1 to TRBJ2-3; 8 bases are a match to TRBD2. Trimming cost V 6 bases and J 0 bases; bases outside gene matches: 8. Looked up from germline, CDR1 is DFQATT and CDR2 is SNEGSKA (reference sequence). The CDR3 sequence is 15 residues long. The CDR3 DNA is TGCAGTGCCGCTCGGACTAGCAGAAGCACAGATACGCAGTATTTT. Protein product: CSAARTSRSTDTQYF.

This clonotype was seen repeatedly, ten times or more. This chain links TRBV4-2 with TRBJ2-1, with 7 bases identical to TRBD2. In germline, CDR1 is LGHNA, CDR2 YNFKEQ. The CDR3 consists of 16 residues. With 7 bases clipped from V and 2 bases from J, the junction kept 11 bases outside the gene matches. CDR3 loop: CASTRSTSATYNEQFF. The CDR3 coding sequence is TGTGCCAGCACCCGATCTACTAGCGCAACCTACAATGAGCAGTTCTTC.

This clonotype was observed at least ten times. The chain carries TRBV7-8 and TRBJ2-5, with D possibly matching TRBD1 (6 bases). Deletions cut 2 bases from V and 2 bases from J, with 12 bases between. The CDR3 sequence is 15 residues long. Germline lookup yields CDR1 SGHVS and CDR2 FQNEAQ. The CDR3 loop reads CASSLQRGSQETQYF. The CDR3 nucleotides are TGTGCCAGCAGCTTACAGAGGGGGTCTCAAGAGACCCAGTACTTC.

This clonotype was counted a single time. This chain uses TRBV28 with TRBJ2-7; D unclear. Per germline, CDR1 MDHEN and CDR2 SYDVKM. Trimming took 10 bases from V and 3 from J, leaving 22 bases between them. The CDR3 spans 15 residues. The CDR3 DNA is TGTGCCATGAGCCACGGGCTACTCGCTTTCTACGAGCAGTACTTC. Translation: CAMSHGLLAFYEQYF.

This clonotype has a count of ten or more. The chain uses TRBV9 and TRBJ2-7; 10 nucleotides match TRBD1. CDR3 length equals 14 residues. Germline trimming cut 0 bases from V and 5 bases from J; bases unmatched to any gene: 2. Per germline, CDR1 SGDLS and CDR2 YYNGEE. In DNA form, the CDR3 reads TGTGCCAGCAGCGTAGTCGGGACAGGGGACGAGCAGTACTTC. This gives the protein CASSVVGTGDEQYF.